One and the same sample provided the 10 T cell receptor beta chains below, sequenced in a study of cytomegalovirus exposure and HLA in healthy donors. A multiplex PCR was run with 60 Vbeta primers and 13 Jbeta primers. The protocol was immunoSEQ multiplex PCR, while the TCRdb copy is restricted to in-frame clones and leaves out a portion. This table holds about 130,000 clones, about 86% found once. Sequences were obtained from PBMCs. Every receptor here comes from a man between 18 and 29 years old in good health and CMV-seronegative.

This rearrangement joins TRBV2 to TRBJ1-4; no definite D call. Germline CDR1 is SNHLY and CDR2 is FYNNEI. Trimming removed 7 bases from V and 0 bases from J, with 9 bases in between. The CDR3 contains 14 residues. The chain's CDR3 is CASTKLSTNEKLFF. For the CDR3, the DNA is TGTGCCAGCACGAAACTTTCAACTAATGAAAAACTGTTTTTT.

The chain carries TRBV7-2 and TRBJ2-3, with a weak D call TRBD1 (6 bases). The V end lost 5 bases, the J end lost 1 base, and 10 bases lay between the germline ends. This CDR3 is 14 amino acids long. The germline V gene has CDR1 SGHTA and CDR2 FQGNSA. The CDR3 sequence: CASSPDRRTDTQYF. The CDR3 region has the DNA TGTGCCAGCAGCCCCGACAGGCGCACAGATACGCAGTATTTT.

CDR3 region: CASSEPEGTEAFF. As DNA, the CDR3 is TGTGCCAGCAGTGAACCGGAGGGCACTGAAGCTTTCTTT. The chain employs TRBV25-1 and TRBJ1-1, with no clear D. Per the germline V gene, CDR1 is MGHDK and CDR2 is SYGVNS. The CDR3 has 13 amino acids. V was trimmed by 2 bases and J by 4 bases, leaving 8 bases between them.

The chain joins TRBV6-1 to TRBJ1-1; D unclear. This CDR3 contains 15 residues. Between the trimmed V and J ends, which lost 1 base and 6 bases, there was a span of 15 bases. Germline V gene sequence: CDR1 MNHNS, CDR2 SASEGT. DNA of the CDR3: TGTGCCAGCAGTGAAGATTTCCGACACCTGCCTGAAGCTTTCTTT. It translates to CASSEDFRHLPEAFF.

The chain carries TRBV19 and TRBJ1-2; possible D gene TRBD1, 5 bases. CDR1 and CDR2 (germline): LNHDA, SQIVND (reference sequence). V dropped 3 bases and J dropped 4 bases, with 12 bases sitting between them. The CDR3 extends over 14 amino acids. CDR3 in amino acids: CASSITRVGYGYTF. CDR3 bases: TGTGCCAGTAGTATTACCAGGGTTGGCTATGGCTACACCTTC.

This chain joins TRBV27 and TRBJ1-1; 8 bases match TRBD1. The CDR3 has 14 amino acids. The germline CDR1 and CDR2 sequences are MNHEY and SMNVEV (reference sequence). Germline trimming cut 5 bases from V and 3 bases from J; bases unmatched to any gene: 5. The CDR3 is CASSLSRGHTEAFF. CDR3 nucleotides: TGTGCCAGCAGTCTGTCCAGGGGGCACACTGAAGCTTTCTTT.

This chain uses TRBV29-1 with TRBJ2-2, with 8 bases lining up with TRBD2. V trimming: 7 bases; J trimming: 4 bases; junction bases outside the gene matches: 5. This CDR3 has 13 amino acids. CDR1 is SQVTM and CDR2 is ANQGSEA in the germline V gene. The CDR3 DNA sequence: TGCAGCGCTGATGCGGGAGGCACCGGGGAGCTGTTTTTT. Protein sequence: CSADAGGTGELFF.

The rearrangement uses TRBV2 and TRBJ2-5, with a tentative D call TRBD1 (6 bases). The last part of the DNA fits TRBJ2-7 better; the J call may be wrong. CDR1 SNHLY and CDR2 FYNNEI come from the germline V gene. The CDR3 totals 13 residues. CDR3 loop: CASKKAGDYEQYF. The CDR3 DNA sequence: TGTGCCAGCAAAAAAGCAGGGGACTACGAGCAGTACTTC.

This clone showed up just a few times. The chain couples TRBV25-1 to TRBJ2-1; D call uncertain. Germline V gene lookup returns CDR1 MGHDK and CDR2 SYGVNS. V was pared by 5 bases and J by 4 bases, with 9 bases between. This CDR3 comprises 13 residues. The CDR3 DNA sequence: TGTGCCAGCAGTTATTCTCCGTACAATGAGCAGTTCTTC. Translating gives CASSYSPYNEQFF.

V is TRBV25-1 and J is TRBJ1-5; D is unresolved. This CDR3 contains 13 residues. Trimming pared 4 bases from V and 3 bases from J, leaving 7 bases between. Germline V CDR1 and CDR2: MGHDK, SYGVNS. In DNA form, the CDR3 reads TGTGCCAGCAGTGGTACAGTCAATCAGCCCCAGCATTTT. Protein sequence: CASSGTVNQPQHF.